This T cell receptor beta chain was captured in a study of cytomegalovirus exposure and HLA in healthy donors listed by TCRdb under 2017. For context, the study as a whole: The 500 to 800 repertoires of the first cohort and the 120 validation repertoires were produced on the same platform, according to a later analysis. The aim of the study was to test whether cataloging public T cell receptors could identify signatures of past pathogen exposure. Along with the roughly 700-subject first cohort, a separate validation cohort of around 120 different subjects was used. The study combined high-throughput TCR immunosequencing, statistical association of individual TCRs with disease status, and machine learning to predict cytomegalovirus infection status. Points the paper makes about the study in general: In a later analysis, TCRs clustered in the first cohort were found to also tend to co-occur in the 120 or so validation repertoires, with approximately 95% of cluster scores above 0. All 120 or so repertoires were used to score co-occurrence in the validation cohort in a later analysis, because that analysis had no HLA typing for the cohort. According to the authors, the approach could potentially be generalized to other disease states and immunological phenotypes. Most TCR sequences were seen in very few donors, while some public TCRs were found in many individuals. In vitro tests confirmed that a few of the cytomegalovirus-associated TCR beta chains recognize cytomegalovirus antigens. A total of 150 or so TCR beta chains were listed by the study as associated with cytomegalovirus. In both the original and validation cohorts, the classifier was reported to diagnose cytomegalovirus status with high specificity and sensitivity.

Points on this clone: Its antigen target is currently unknown. No base quality values were provided; no much bigger clone lies one nucleotide off.

From V the trimming removes 5 bases and from J it removes 8 bases, while the gene matches leave 13 bases of the junction unaccounted for. CDR1 and CDR2 (ENHRY, SYGVKD) derive from the germline V gene. Including cysteine and phenylalanine, the CDR3 has 16 amino acids. The entry retains the CDR3 DNA only, 48 bases that are in frame from base 1. The method behind the library was the immunoSEQ multiplex PCR assay. Per the original workflow: A statistical classification framework was developed to diagnose cytomegalovirus status using the catalog of TCR beta chain sequences. The immuneACCESS repertoire file appears here via TCRdb, limited to in-frame rearrangements. These files lack a portion of the clones; in checked studies, under half of the deficit traces to unresolved V genes, and the cause of the others is not known. V and J calls plus clone size are reproduced from that table; the DNA served to infer D and trimming. This sample holds 200,000 to 250,000 clones; over 80% were observed only once. Over 13% of the sample is taken by the ten largest.

The donors belonged to the validation cohort of about 130 subjects, which was separate from the roughly 670-subject first cohort. The chain employs TRBV10-3 and TRBJ2-2, and TRBD1 aligns with 8 junction nucleotides. The source is a woman aged 25 to 39 in good health and CMV-seropositive. Specimen: PBMCs. The CDR3 amino acid sequence is: CAISSAAGQARGELFF. The DNA reads as follows: TGTGCCATCAGTTCGGCGGCGGGACAGGCGAGGGGGGAGCTGTTTTTT.